This T cell receptor beta chain was identified in a study of blood T cell repertoires in COVID-19. Study-wide context: Researchers got acute and convalescent COVID-19 samples from the United States, Italy and Spain.

This CDR3 spans 15 amino acids. Trimming left V 1 base short and J 3 bases short, with 7 bases between. CDR1 is SEHNR and CDR2 is FQNEAQ in the germline V gene (reference sequence). How the authors handled the data: Reference gene primer amplification in the assay estimated nucleated cell counts. Only in-frame clones appear in the TCRdb table, and some are missing; sequencing was by immunoSEQ multiplex PCR. V and J calls and clone size are those listed in that table; D and trimming were worked out from the DNA. The sample yields some 80,000 clones, approximately 90% seen once. The rearrangement links TRBV7-9 to TRBJ2-6; D gene uncertain. This TCR came from a woman aged 50 to 60 with active or convalescent COVID-19. Sequencing was carried out using peripheral blood. CDR3 amino acids: CASSLGAGGANVLTF. The CDR3 DNA sequence: TGTGCCAGCAGCTTAGGGGCAGGTGGGGCCAACGTCCTGACTTTC.